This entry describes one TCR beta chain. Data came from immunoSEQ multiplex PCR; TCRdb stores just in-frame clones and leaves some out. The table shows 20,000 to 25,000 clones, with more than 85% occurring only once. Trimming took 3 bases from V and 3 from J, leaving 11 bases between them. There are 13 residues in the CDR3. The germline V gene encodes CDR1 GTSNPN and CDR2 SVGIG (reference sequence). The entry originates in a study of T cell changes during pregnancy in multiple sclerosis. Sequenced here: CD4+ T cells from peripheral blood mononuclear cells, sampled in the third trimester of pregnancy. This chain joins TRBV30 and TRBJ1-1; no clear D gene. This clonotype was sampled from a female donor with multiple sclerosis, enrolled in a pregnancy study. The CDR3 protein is CAWSPAAYTEAFF. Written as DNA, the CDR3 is TGTGCCTGGAGCCCGGCGGCGTACACTGAAGCTTTCTTT.